These 12 T cell receptor beta chains were all obtained from the same sample, sequenced in a study of T cell responses to AZD1222 COVID-19 vaccine. Profiled with immunoSEQ multiplex PCR; TCRdb holds only in-frame clones, not every one. The sample consists of some 170,000 clones, 75% to 90% of them appearing once. Sample: peripheral blood, taken 28 days after the second dose of the MenACWY control vaccine. These receptors were taken from an adult who received the MenACWY meningococcal vaccine as a control.

The chain recombines TRBV30 with TRBJ1-1, with a tentative D call TRBD1 (5 bases). The CDR3 spans 16 residues. CDR1 is GTSNPN and CDR2 is SVGIG in the germline V gene (reference sequence). V lost 0 bases and J lost 1, with 15 bases in between. CDR3 region: CAWSVPFVRENTEAFF. CDR3 coding DNA: TGTGCCTGGAGTGTCCCCTTCGTCAGGGAGAACACTGAAGCTTTCTTT.

This chain connects TRBV12-3 or TRBV12-4 to TRBJ2-7, with D uncertain. The CDR3 loop spans 13 amino acids. V lost 6 bases and J 4 bases, leaving 13 bases between the germline ends. The CDR3 sequence is CASSTTGPYEQYF. CDR3 coding DNA: TGTGCCAGCAGCACCACTGGACCTTACGAGCAGTACTTC.

This chain links TRBV3-1 (or the pseudogene TRBV3-2) with TRBJ2-7; 14 positions agree with TRBD2. This CDR3 is 19 amino acids long. Germline assignment: CDR1 LGHDT and CDR2 YNNKEL (reference sequence). V shed 1 base and J 4 bases; nucleotides not matched to a gene: 12. The DNA of the CDR3 is TGTGCCAGCAGCCAAGGGCCCCCGGGACTAGCGGGAGTGGGGTACGAGCAGTACTTC. Amino acid sequence: CASSQGPPGLAGVGYEQYF.

The chain uses TRBV28 and TRBJ1-2; D call uncertain. CDR1 MDHEN and CDR2 SYDVKM come from the germline V gene. This CDR3 comprises 11 residues. The V end was cut by 2 bases, the J end by 8 bases, with 6 bases between. The CDR3: CASSLAGGYTF. For the CDR3, the DNA is TGTGCCAGCAGTTTAGCAGGAGGCTACACCTTC.

This chain joins TRBV5-4 and TRBJ1-4; D not certain. CDR1 SGHNT and CDR2 YYREEE come from the germline V gene (reference sequence). The V end lost 3 bases, the J end lost 8 bases, and 8 bases lay between the germline ends. The CDR3 has 12 residues. The CDR3 is CASSSVGEKLFF. In DNA, the CDR3 is TGTGCCAGCAGCTCGGTGGGCGAAAAACTGTTTTTT.

The genes are TRBV7-3 and TRBJ1-6; TRBD1 matches at 7 bases. CDR1 and CDR2 from the germline V gene are SGHTA and FQGTGA. V shed 0 bases, J shed 10 bases, and the junction held 3 bases outside the gene matches. The length of the CDR3 is 14 residues. The CDR3 bases are TGTGCCAGCAGCTTAACCCGACAGGGCTCACCCCTCCACTTT. Its translation: CASSLTRQGSPLHF.

The chain uses TRBV6-5 and TRBJ2-7; the D gene is possibly TRBD1 (7 bases). The germline V gene has CDR1 MNHEY and CDR2 SVGAGI. Trimming cost V 6 bases and J 2 bases, with 17 bases left between them. The CDR3 loop spans 15 amino acids. The CDR3 sequence: CASSPTRGQPYEQYF. The CDR3 region has the DNA TGTGCCAGCAGCCCCACGCGGGGACAGCCCTACGAGCAGTACTTC.

The CDR3 protein is CASSVAGQETQYF. The CDR3 DNA follows: TGTGCCAGCAGCGTAGCAGGGCAAGAGACCCAGTACTTC. The gene calls are TRBV9 and TRBJ2-5; a weak D match, TRBD1 (5 bases). This CDR3 is 13 amino acids long. The V end lost 0 bases, the J end lost 2 bases, and 5 bases lay between the germline ends. CDR1 and CDR2 from the germline V gene are SGDLS and YYNGEE.

V usage is TRBV19 and J usage is TRBJ1-2; tentatively, D is TRBD1 (5 bases). The CDR3 extends over 15 amino acids. The V gene lost 5 bases and the J gene lost 2 bases, with 15 bases spanning the gap. Germline-derived CDR1 and CDR2 are LNHDA and SQIVND (reference sequence). For the CDR3, the DNA is TGTGCCAGTAGTGACAGCATAATATCAAACTATGGCTACACCTTC. Residues: CASSDSIISNYGYTF.

This clone appeared once. The V call is TRBV29-1, the J call TRBJ1-1, with D uncertain. V was pared by 3 bases and J by 1 base, with 12 bases between. Germline-derived CDR1 and CDR2 are SQVTM and ANQGSEA. The CDR3 length is 14 residues. The chain's CDR3 is CSVDSGVANTEAFF. CDR3 nucleotides: TGCAGCGTTGATTCTGGCGTCGCGAACACTGAAGCTTTCTTT.

The chain carries TRBV5-1 and TRBJ2-5; D may be TRBD1 (6 bases). The length of the CDR3 is 16 residues. Trimming removed 4 bases at V and 1 base at J, with 17 bases between. The germline CDR1 and CDR2 sequences are SGHRS and YFSETQ. The CDR3 nucleotides read TGCGCCAGCAGCCCAGAACCACAGGGAGTCCAAGAGACCCAGTACTTC. Encoded protein: CASSPEPQGVQETQYF.

The V gene is TRBV29-1, the J gene TRBJ1-2, with unresolved D. Trimming stripped 3 bases from V and 8 bases from J, with 16 bases between. CDR3 length equals 13 residues. Germline V gene data show CDR1 as SQVTM and CDR2 as ANQGSEA. The CDR3 is CSVDLGPAGGYTF. The CDR3 bases are TGCAGCGTTGATCTTGGGCCAGCGGGGGGCTACACCTTC. The complete variable domain, with remaining parts taken from reference TRBV29-1 and TRBJ1-2, reads SAVISQKPSRDICQRGTSLTIQCQVDSQVTMMFWYRQQPGQSLTLIATANQGSEATYESGFVIDKFPISRPNLTFSTLTVSNMSPEDSSIYLCSVDLGPAGGYTFGSGTRLTVV.